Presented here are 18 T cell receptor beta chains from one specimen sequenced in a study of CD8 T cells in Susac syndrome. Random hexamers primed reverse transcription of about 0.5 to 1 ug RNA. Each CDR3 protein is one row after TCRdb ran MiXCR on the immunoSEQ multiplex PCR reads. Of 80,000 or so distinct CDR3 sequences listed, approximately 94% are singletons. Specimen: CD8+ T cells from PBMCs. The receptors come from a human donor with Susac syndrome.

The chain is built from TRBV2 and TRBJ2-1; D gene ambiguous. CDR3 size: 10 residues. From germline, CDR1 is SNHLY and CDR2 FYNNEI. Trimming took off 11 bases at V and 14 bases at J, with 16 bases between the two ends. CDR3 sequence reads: CAGLSPEEFF. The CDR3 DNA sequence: TGTGCCGGCCTTTCACCGGAAGAGTTCTTC. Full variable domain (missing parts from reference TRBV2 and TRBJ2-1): EPEVTQTPSHQVTQMGQEVILRCVPISNHLYFYWYRQILGQKVEFLVSFYNNEISEKSEIFDDQFSVERPDGSNFTLKIRSTKLEDSAMYFCAGLSPEEFFGPGTRLTVL.

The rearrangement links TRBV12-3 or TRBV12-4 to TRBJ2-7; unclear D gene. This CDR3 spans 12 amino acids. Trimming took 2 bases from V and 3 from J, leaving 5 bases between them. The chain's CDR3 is CASSLSHYEQYF. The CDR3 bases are TGTGCCAGCAGTTTATCCCACTACGAGCAGTACTTC.

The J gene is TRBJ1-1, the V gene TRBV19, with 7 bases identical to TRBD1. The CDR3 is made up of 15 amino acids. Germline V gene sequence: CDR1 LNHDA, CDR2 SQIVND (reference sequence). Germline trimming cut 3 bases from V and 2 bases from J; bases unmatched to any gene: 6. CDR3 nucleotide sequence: TGTGCCAGTAGTATGAGACAGGGAGTAAACACTGAAGCTTTCTTT. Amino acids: CASSMRQGVNTEAFF.

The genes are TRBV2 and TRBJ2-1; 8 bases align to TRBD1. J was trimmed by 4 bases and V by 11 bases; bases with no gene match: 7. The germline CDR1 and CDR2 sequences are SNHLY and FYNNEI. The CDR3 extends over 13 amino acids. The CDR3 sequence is CAGFGQGYNEQFF. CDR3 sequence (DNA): TGTGCCGGGTTCGGACAGGGATACAATGAGCAGTTCTTC.

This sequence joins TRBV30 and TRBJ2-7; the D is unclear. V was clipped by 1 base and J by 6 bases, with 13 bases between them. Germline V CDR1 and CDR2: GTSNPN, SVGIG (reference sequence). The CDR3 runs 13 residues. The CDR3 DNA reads TGTGCCTGGAGTGACAGAATATGGGTCGAGCAGTACTTC. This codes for CAWSDRIWVEQYF.

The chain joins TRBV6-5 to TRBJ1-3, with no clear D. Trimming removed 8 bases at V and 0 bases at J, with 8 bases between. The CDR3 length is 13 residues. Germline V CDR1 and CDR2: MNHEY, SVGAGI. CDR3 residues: CASSQLSGNTIYF. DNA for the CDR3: TGTGCCAGCTCCCAGCTCTCTGGAAACACCATATATTTT.

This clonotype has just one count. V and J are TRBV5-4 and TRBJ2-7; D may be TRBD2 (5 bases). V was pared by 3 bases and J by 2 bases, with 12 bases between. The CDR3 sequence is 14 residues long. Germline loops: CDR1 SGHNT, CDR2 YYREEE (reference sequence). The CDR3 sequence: CASSYKSGTYEQYF. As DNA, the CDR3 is TGTGCCAGCAGCTACAAATCCGGGACCTACGAGCAGTACTTC.

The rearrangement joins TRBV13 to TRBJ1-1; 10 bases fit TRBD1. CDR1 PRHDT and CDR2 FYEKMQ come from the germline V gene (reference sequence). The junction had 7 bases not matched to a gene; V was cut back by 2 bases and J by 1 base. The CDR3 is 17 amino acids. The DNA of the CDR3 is TGTGCCAGCAGCTTAACCCTGACAGGGGGCTCGAACACTGAAGCTTTCTTT. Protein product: CASSLTLTGGSNTEAFF.

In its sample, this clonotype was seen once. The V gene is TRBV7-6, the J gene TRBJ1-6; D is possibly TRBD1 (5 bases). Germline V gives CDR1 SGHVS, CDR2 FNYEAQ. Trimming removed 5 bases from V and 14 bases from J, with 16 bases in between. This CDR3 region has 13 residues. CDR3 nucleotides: TGTGCCAGCAGCCAAGGAGAGGGGAGGTCCCTCCACTTT. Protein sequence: CASSQGEGRSLHF.

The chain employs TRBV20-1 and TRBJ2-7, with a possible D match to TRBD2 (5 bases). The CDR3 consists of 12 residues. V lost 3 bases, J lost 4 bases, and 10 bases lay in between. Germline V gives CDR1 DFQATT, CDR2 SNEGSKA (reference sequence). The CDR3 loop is CSASIGGYEQYF. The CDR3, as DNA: TGCAGTGCTAGTATTGGAGGATACGAGCAGTACTTC.

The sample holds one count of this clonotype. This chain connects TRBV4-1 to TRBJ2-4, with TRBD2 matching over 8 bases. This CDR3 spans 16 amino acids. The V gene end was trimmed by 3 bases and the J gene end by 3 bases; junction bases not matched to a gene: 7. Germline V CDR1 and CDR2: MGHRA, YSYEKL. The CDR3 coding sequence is TGCGCCAGCAGCCAGCCCTCGAGCGGGAGCAAAAACATTCAGTACTTC. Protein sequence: CASSQPSSGSKNIQYF.

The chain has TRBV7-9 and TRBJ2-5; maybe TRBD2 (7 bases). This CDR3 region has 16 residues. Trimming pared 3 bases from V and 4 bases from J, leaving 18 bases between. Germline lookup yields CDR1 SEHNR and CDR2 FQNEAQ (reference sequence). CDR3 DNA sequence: TGTGCCAGCAGCTTTGGCGGGGGCGAAGTACGAGAGACCCAGTACTTC. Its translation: CASSFGGGEVRETQYF.

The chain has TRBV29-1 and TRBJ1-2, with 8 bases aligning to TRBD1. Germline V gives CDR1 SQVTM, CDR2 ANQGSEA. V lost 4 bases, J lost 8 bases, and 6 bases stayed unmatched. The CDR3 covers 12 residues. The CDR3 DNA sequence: TGCAGCGTTGGACAGGGGATAAGGGGCTACACCTTC. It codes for CSVGQGIRGYTF.

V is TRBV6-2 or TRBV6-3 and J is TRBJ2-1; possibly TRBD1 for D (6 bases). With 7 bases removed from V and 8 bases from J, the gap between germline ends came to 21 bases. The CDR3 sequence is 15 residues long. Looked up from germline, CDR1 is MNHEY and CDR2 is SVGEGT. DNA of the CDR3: TGTGCCAGCACTCTAACCCCACAGGGTACGGATGAGCAGTTCTTC. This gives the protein CASTLTPQGTDEQFF.

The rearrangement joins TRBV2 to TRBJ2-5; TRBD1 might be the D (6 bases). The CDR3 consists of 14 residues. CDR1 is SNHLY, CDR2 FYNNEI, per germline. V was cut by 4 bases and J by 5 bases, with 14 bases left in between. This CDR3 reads CASSVQGSGETQYF. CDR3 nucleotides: TGTGCCAGCAGTGTACAGGGCTCGGGTGAGACCCAGTACTTC.

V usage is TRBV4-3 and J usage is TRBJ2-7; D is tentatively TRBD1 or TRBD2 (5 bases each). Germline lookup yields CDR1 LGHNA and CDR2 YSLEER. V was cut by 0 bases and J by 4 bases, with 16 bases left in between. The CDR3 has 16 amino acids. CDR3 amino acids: CASSQEPGTGGYEQYF. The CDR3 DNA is TGCGCCAGCAGCCAAGAGCCCGGGACCGGCGGGTACGAGCAGTACTTC.

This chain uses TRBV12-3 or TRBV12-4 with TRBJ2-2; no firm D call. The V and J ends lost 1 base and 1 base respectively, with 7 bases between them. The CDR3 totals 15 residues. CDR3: CASSLESVNTGELFF. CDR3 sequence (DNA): TGTGCCAGCAGTTTAGAGAGCGTGAACACCGGGGAGCTGTTTTTT.

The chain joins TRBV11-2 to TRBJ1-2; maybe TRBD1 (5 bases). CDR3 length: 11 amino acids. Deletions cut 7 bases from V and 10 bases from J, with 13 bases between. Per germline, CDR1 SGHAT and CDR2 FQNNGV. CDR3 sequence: CASTGGLSYTF. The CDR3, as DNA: TGTGCCAGCACGGGGGGGTTATCCTACACCTTC.